This TCR beta chain stems from a study of T cells in Graves' hyperthyroidism and ophthalmopathy. Germline CDR1 MDHEN, CDR2 SYDVKM. V was trimmed by 7 bases and J by 9 bases, leaving 16 bases between them. The CDR3 sequence is 13 residues long. This clonotype occurred many times. Its antigen is still unknown. TCR beta CDR3 sequences were amplified from RNA transcripts. HTBI primers were used for first-round RT-PCR of the TCR CDR3. TCRdb redid the calling of the multiplex PCR reads with MiXCR, one entry per CDR3 protein. The sample holds about 600,000 distinct CDR3 sequences; around 16% are singletons and the top ten take around 3.5%. Overall study findings and caveats: By a 13 V-J model, ophthalmopathy was set apart from stable hyperthyroidism.

Source material: blood. The sequence derives from a woman between 35 and 50 years old with Graves' ophthalmopathy. The chain employs TRBV28 and TRBJ2-1; D is undetermined. This CDR3 is CASTTAHRGEQFF. CDR3 in DNA: TGTGCCAGCACCACCGCCCATCGCGGTGAGCAGTTCTTC.